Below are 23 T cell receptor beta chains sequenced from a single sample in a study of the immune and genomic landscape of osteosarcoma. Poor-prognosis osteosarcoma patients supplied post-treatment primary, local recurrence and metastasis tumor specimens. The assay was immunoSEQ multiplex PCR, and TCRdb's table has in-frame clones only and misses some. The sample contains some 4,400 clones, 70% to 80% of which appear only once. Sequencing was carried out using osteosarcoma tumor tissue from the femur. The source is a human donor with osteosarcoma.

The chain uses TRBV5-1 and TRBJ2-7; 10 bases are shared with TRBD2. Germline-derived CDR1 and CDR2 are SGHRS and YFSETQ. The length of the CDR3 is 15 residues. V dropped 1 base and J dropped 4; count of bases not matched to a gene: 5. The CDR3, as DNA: TGCGCCAGCAGCTTGAAACTAGCGGGACAGTACGAGCAGTACTTC. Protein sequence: CASSLKLAGQYEQYF.

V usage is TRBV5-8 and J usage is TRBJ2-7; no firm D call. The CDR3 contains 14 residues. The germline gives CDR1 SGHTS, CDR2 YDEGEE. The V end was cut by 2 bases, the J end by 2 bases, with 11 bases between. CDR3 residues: CASSFNPGPYEQYF. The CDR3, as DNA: TGTGCCAGCAGCTTCAATCCGGGCCCCTACGAGCAGTACTTC. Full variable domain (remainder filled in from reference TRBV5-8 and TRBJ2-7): EAGVTQSPTHLIKTRGQQATLRCSPISGHTSVYWYQQALGLGLQFLLWYDEGEERNRGNFPPRFSGRQFPNYSSELNVNALELEDSALYLCASSFNPGPYEQYFGPGTRLTVT.

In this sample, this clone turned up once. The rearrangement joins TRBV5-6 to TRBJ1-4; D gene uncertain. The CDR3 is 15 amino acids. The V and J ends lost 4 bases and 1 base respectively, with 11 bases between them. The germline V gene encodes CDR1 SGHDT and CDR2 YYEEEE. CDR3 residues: CASSPTGETNEKLFF. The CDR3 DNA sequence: TGTGCCAGCAGCCCGACGGGAGAAACTAATGAAAAACTGTTTTTT.

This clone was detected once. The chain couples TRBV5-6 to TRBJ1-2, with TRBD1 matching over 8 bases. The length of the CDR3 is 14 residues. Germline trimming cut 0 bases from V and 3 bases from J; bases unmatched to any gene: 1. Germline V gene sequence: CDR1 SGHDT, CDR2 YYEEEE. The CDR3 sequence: CASSLGTGHYGYTF. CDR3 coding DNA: TGTGCCAGCAGCTTGGGGACAGGGCACTATGGCTACACCTTC.

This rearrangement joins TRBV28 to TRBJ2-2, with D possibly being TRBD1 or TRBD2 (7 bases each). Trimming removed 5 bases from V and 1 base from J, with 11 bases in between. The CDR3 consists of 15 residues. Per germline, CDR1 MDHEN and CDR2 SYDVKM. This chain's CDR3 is CASSTRGGNTGELFF. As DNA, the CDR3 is TGTGCCAGCAGTACCAGGGGGGGGAACACCGGGGAGCTGTTTTTT.

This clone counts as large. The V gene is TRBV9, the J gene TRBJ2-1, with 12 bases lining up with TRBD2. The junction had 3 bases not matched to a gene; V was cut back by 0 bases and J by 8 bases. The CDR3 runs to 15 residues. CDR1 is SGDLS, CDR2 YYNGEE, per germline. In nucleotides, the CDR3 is TGTGCCAGCAGCGTAGGGACTAGCGGGATATATGAGCAGTTCTTC. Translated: CASSVGTSGIYEQFF.

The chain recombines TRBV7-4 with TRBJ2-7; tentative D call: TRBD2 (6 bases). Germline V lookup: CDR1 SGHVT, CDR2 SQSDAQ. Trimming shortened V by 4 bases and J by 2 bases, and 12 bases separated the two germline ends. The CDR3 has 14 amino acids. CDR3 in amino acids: CASSSIPGAYEQYF. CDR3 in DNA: TGTGCCAGCAGCTCCATTCCGGGAGCCTACGAGCAGTACTTC.

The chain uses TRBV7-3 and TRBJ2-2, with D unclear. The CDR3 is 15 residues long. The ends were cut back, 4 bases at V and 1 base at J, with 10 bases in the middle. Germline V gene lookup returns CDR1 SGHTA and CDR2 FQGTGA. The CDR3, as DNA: TGTGCCAGCAGCTCCCGGGCCAGGAACACCGGGGAGCTGTTTTTT. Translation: CASSSRARNTGELFF.

The CDR3 DNA is TGTGCCAGTAGTGACGTCGGAGGGGAAGGATTCACTGAAGCTTTCTTT. This translates into CASSDVGGEGFTEAFF. The chain uses TRBV19 and TRBJ1-1, with TRBD1 as a possible D gene (5 bases). Per the germline V gene, CDR1 is LNHDA and CDR2 is SQIVND (reference sequence). This CDR3 has 16 amino acids. The V and J ends lost 5 bases and 4 bases respectively, with 20 bases between them.

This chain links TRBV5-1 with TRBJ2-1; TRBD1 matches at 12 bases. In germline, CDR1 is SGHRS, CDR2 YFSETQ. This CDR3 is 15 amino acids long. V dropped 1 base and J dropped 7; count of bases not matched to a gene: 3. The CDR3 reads CASSLWGQGANEQFF. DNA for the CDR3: TGCGCCAGCAGCTTGTGGGGACAGGGGGCTAATGAGCAGTTCTTC.

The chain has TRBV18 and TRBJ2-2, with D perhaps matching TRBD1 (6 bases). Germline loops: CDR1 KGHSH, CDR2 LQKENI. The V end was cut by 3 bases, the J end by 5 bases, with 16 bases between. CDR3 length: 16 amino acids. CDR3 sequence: CASSPHRDVGTGELFF. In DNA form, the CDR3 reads TGTGCCAGCTCACCCCACAGGGATGTGGGGACCGGGGAGCTGTTTTTT.

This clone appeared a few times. The CDR3: CASITRRGNSEAFF. Written as DNA, the CDR3 is TGTGCCAGTATCACGCGAAGGGGAAACTCTGAAGCTTTCTTT. The chain combines TRBV19 with TRBJ1-1, with D maybe TRBD1 (5 bases). V lost 7 bases to trimming and J lost 6 bases, with 18 bases between them. Looked up from germline, CDR1 is LNHDA and CDR2 is SQIVND (reference sequence). The length of the CDR3 is 14 residues.

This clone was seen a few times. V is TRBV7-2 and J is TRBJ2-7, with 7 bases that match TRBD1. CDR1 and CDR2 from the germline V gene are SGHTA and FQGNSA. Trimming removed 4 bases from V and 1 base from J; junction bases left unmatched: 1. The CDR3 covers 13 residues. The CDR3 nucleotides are TGTGCCAGCAGCTCGGGACAGTCCTACGAGCAGTACTTC. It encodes CASSSGQSYEQYF.

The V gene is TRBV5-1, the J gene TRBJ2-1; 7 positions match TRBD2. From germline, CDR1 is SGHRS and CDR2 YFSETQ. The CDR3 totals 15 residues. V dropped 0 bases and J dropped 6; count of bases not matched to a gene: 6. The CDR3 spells CASSLASGGGNEQFF. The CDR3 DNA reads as TGCGCCAGCAGCTTGGCGTCGGGAGGTGGCAATGAGCAGTTCTTC.

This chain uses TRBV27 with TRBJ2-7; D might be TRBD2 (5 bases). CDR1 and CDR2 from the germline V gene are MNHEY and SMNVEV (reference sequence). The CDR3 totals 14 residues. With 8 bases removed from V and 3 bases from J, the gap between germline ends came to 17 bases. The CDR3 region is CASRWSGDHYEQYF. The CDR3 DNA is TGTGCCAGCCGATGGAGCGGAGACCACTACGAGCAGTACTTC.

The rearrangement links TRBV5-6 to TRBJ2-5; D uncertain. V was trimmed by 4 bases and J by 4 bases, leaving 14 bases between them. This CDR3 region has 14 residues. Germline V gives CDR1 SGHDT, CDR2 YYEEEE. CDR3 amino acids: CASSPPVSTETQYF. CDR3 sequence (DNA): TGTGCCAGCAGCCCCCCAGTCTCGACAGAGACCCAGTACTTC.

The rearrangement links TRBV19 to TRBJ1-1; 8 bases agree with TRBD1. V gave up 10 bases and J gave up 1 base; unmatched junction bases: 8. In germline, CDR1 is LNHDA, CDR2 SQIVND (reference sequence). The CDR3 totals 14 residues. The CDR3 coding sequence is TGTGCCACAAACCAGGGGGCTACGAACACTGAAGCTTTCTTT. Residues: CATNQGATNTEAFF. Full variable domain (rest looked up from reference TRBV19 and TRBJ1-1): DGGITQSPKYLFRKEGQNVTLSCEQNLNHDAMYWYRQDPGQGLRLIYYSQIVNDFQKGDIAEGYSVSREKKESFPLTVTSAQKNPTAFYLCATNQGATNTEAFFGQGTRLTVV.

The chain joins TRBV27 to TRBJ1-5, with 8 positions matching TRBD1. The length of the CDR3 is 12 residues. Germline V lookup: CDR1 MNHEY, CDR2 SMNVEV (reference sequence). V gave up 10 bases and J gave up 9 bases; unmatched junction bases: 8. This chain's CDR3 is CATRQGLGPQHF. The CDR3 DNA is TGTGCCACCAGACAGGGGCTGGGGCCCCAGCATTTT.

The CDR3 loop reads CASSSGQDLSYEQYF. The CDR3 DNA sequence: TGTGCCAGCAGCTCAGGACAGGATCTTTCCTACGAGCAGTACTTC. V is TRBV11-1 and J is TRBJ2-7; 7 bases agree with TRBD1. J lost 1 base, V lost 4 bases, and 7 bases had no gene match. CDR3 length: 15 residues. CDR1 and CDR2 from the germline V gene are SGHAT and FQDESV (reference sequence).

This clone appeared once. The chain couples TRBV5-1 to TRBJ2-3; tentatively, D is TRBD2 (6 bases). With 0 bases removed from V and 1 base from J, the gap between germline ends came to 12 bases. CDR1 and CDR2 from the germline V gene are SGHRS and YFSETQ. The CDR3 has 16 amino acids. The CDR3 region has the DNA TGCGCCAGCAGCTTGGGAACCGGGAGTGGCACAGATACGCAGTATTTT. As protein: CASSLGTGSGTDTQYF.

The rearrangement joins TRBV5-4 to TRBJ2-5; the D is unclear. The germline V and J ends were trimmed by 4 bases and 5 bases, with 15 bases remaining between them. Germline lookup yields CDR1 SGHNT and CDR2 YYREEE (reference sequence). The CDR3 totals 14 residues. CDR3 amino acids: CASSVEALLETQYF. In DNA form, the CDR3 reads TGTGCCAGCAGCGTTGAGGCCCTCCTCGAGACCCAGTACTTC.

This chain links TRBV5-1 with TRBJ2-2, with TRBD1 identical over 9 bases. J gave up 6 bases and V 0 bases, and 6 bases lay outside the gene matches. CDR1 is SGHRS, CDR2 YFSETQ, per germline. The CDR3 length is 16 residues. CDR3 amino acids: CASSLVDRGNSGELFF. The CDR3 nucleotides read TGCGCCAGCAGCTTGGTGGACAGGGGTAACTCCGGGGAGCTGTTTTTT.

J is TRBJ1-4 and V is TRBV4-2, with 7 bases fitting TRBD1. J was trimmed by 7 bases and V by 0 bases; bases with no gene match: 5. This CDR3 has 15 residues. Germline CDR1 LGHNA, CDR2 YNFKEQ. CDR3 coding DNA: TGTGCCAGCAGCCAAGATGCAGGGGGGGGTGAAAAACTGTTTTTT. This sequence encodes CASSQDAGGGEKLFF.